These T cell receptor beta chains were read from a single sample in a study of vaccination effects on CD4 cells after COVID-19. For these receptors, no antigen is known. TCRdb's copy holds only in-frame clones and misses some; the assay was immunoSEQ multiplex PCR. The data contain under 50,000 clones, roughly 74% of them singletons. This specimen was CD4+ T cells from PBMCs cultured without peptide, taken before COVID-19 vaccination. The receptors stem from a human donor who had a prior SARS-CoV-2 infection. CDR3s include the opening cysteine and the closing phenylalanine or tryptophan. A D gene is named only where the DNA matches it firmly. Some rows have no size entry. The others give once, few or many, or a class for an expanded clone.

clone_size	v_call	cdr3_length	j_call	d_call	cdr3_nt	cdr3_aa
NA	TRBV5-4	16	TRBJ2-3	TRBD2	TGTGCCAGCAGCTTGAGCGGGGGACCGGGCACAGATACGCAGTATTTT	CASSLSGGPGTDTQYF
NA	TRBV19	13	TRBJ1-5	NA	TGTGCCAGTAGTCCCCCATACAATCAGCCCCAGCATTTT	CASSPPYNQPQHF
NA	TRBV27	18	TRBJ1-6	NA	TGTGCCAGCAGTTTATCCCAGGGGATAAGCTCCTATAATTCACCCCTCCACTTT	CASSLSQGISSYNSPLHF
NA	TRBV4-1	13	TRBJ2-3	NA	TGCGCCAGCAGCCAAGAGCGCGCAGATACGCAGTATTTT	CASSQERADTQYF
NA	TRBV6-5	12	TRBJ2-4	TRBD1	TGTGCCAGCAGCTCTCCGTCGACAGGGTTGCGCTTC	CASSSPSTGLRF
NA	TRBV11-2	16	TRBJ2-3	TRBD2	TGTGCCAGCAGATCACTAGCGGGGCGATCCACAGATACGCAGTATTTT	CASRSLAGRSTDTQYF
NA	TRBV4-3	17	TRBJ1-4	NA	TGCGCCAGCAGCCAAGATTCCGGGGGCGGAACTAATGAAAAACTGTTTTTT	CASSQDSGGGTNEKLFF
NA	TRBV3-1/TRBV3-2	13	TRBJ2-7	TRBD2	TGTGCCAGCAACTTAGCGGGAGTCCACGAGCAGTACTTC	CASNLAGVHEQYF
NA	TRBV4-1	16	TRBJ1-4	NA	TGCGCCAGCAGCCAAGTTTTTAGCAGGGCTGGTGAAAAACTGTTTTTT	CASSQVFSRAGEKLFF
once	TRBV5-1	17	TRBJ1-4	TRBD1	TGCGCCAGCAGCTGGGGGACAGATACCACAACTAATGAAAAACTGTTTTTT	CASSWGTDTTTNEKLFF
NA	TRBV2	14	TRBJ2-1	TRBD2	TGTGCCAGCAGGGGACTAGCGGGCATCAATGAGCAGTTCTTC	CASRGLAGINEQFF
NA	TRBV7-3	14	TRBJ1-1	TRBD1	TGTGCCAGCAGCTCCTATGGACAGGGCACTGAAGCTTTCTTT	CASSSYGQGTEAFF
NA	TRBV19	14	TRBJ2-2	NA	TGTGCCAGTAGTATGTGGAGCCAAACCGGGGAGCTGTTTTTT	CASSMWSQTGELFF
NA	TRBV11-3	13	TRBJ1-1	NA	TGTGCCAGCAGCTTAGGACAGAACACTGAAGCTTTCTTT	CASSLGQNTEAFF
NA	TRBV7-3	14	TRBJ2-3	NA	TGTGCCAGCAGCCCCCAGTCGGCCAGTCCGACGCAGTATTTT	CASSPQSASPTQYF
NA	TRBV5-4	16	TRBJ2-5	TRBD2	TGTGCCAGCAGCACAGGACTAGCGGGGGGGAAAGAGACCCAGTACTTC	CASSTGLAGGKETQYF
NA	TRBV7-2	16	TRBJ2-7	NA	TGTGCCAGCAGCTTAAGGATAGGCCTCCGACTCTACGAGCAGTACTTC	CASSLRIGLRLYEQYF
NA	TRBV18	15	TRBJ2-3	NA	TGTGCCAGCTCACTTCAGGGTGGTGACACAGATACGCAGTATTTT	CASSLQGGDTDTQYF
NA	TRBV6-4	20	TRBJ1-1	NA	TGTGCCAGCAGAGAAGACCCACCAACAGGGAACACCAGAAACAACACTGAAGCTTTCTTT	CASREDPPTGNTRNNTEAFF
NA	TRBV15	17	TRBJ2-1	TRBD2	TGTGCCACCAGCAGAGATCTGCTAGCGGTGGAGCACAATGAGCAGTTCTTC	CATSRDLLAVEHNEQFF
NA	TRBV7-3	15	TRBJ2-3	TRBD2	TGTGCCAGCAGCTCCGACGGGGGGGGCGCAGATACGCAGTATTTT	CASSSDGGGADTQYF
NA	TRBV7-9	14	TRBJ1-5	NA	TGTGCCAGCAGCCGGGACGGCCAGGGTCAGCCCCAGCATTTT	CASSRDGQGQPQHF
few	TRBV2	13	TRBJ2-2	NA	TGTGCCAGCAGGGGGCGGGGCACCGGGGAGCTGTTTTTT	CASRGRGTGELFF
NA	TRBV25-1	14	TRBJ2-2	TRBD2	TGTGCCAGCAGACTAGCGGGAGACACCGGGGAGCTGTTTTTT	CASRLAGDTGELFF
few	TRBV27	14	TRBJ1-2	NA	TGTGCCAGCAGTTCCCAGTGGGGGGCCTGGGGCTACACCTTC	CASSSQWGAWGYTF
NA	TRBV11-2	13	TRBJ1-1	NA	TGTGCCAGCAGCTTAGCGGGGGGCCCACGGGCTTTCTTT	CASSLAGGPRAFF
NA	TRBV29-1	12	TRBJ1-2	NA	TGCAGCGTCGCGGGCCTTCGCTATGGCTACACCTTC	CSVAGLRYGYTF
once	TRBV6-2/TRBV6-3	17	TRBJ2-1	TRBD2	TGTGCCAGCAGTGGAGGCCCAAGCGGGGTGTCCTACAATGAGCAGTTCTTC	CASSGGPSGVSYNEQFF
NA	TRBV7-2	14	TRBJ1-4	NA	TGTGCCAGCAGCTTAGTGGACGGTTATGAAAAACTGTTTTTT	CASSLVDGYEKLFF
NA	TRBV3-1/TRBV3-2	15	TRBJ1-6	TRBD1	TGTGCCAGCAGCCGATCGACAGGGGGGAGTTCACCCCTCCACTTT	CASSRSTGGSSPLHF
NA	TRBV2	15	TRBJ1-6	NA	TGTGCCAGCAGATTCAGGGTGAGGGATAATTCACCCCTCCACTTT	CASRFRVRDNSPLHF
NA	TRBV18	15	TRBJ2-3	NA	TGTGCCAGCTCATCCGGCTTCGGGCTGGAAAATACGCAGTATTTT	CASSSGFGLENTQYF
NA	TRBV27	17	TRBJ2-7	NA	TGTGCCAGCAGTCCTATAGGAGCAGGAGGGGAACTACGAGCTGGAAACTTC	CASSPIGAGGELRAGNF
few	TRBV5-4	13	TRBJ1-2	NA	TGTGCCAGCAGCTTGACAGGGAGTAGGGGCTACACCTTC	CASSLTGSRGYTF
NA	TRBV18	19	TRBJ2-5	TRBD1	TGTGCCAGCTCACCACTTCCGGGACAGGGACGCGACTCACAAGAGACCCAGTACTTC	CASSPLPGQGRDSQETQYF
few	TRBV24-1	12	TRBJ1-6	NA	TGTGCCACCAGTGATGAGGGTTCACCCCTCCACTTT	CATSDEGSPLHF
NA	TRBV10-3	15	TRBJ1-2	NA	TGTGCCATCAGTGAGTCCGTTCGGGGCGGCTATGGCTACACCTTC	CAISESVRGGYGYTF
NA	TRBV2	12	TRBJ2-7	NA	TGTGCCAGCAGTCCACAGCCTGGCGAGCAGTACTTC	CASSPQPGEQYF
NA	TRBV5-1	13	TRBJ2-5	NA	TGCGCCAGCTCCCAGTGGAGGGGAGAGACCCAGTACTTC	CASSQWRGETQYF
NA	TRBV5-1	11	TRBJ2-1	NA	TGCGCCAGCAGCTCTTACAATGAGCAGTTCTTC	CASSSYNEQFF
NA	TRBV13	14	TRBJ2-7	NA	TGTGCCAGCAGCTTAAGGCCAATCTCCTACGAGCAGTACTTC	CASSLRPISYEQYF
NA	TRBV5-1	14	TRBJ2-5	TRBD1	TGCGCCAGCAGCCTACAGGGGGCTGGTGAGACCCAGTACTTC	CASSLQGAGETQYF
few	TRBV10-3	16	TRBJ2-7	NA	TGTGCCATCAGTGAGTCCTTGACTAGGGGATCCTACGAGCAGTACTTC	CAISESLTRGSYEQYF
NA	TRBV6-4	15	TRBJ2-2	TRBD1	TGTGCCAGCAGTGCGGGACAGGGGAAGACCGGGGAGCTGTTTTTT	CASSAGQGKTGELFF
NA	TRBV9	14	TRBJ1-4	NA	TGTGCCAGCAGCGTACGTGGGCGTGGTGAAAAACTGTTTTTT	CASSVRGRGEKLFF
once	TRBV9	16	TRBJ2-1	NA	TGTGCCAGCAGCGTAGCAGGGGGGCAGTCCTACAATGAGCAGTTCTTC	CASSVAGGQSYNEQFF
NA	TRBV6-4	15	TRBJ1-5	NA	TGTGCCAGCAGTGACGGGGGATTAGGGAATCAGCCCCAGCATTTT	CASSDGGLGNQPQHF
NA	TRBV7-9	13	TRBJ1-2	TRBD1	TGTGCCAGCAGCCCAACAGGGGGTCATGGCTACACCTTC	CASSPTGGHGYTF
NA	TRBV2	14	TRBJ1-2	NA	TGTGCCAGCAGCGAGCAGGCCCAGACTTATGGCTACACCTTC	CASSEQAQTYGYTF
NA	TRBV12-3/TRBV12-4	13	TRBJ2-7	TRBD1	TGTGCCAGCAGTGCGACAGGGGTTTACGAGCAGTACTTC	CASSATGVYEQYF
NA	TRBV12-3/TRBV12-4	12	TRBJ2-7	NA	TGTGCCAGCAGTTTCCCAACAGGGGAGCAGTACTTC	CASSFPTGEQYF
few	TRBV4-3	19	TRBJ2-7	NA	TGCGCCAGCAGCCAAGATCATCGGGTCGGGAGCTTCGTATCCGACGAGCAGTACTTC	CASSQDHRVGSFVSDEQYF
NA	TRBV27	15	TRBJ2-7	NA	TGTGCCAGCAGTTTCCATGGCGGTTTATCCTACGAGCAGTACTTC	CASSFHGGLSYEQYF